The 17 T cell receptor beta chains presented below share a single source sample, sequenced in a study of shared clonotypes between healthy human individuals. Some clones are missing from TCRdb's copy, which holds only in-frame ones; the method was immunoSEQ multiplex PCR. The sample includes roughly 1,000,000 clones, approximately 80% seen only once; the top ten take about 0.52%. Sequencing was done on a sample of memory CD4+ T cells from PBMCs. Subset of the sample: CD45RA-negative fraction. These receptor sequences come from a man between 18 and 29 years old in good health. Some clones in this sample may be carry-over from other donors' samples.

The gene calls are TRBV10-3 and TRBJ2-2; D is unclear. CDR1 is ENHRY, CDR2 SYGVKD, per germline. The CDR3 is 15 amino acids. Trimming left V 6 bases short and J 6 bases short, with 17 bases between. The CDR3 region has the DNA TGTGCCATCAGCCCCTCCTCGCCTATTCCCGGGGAGCTGTTTTTT. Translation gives CAISPSSPIPGELFF.

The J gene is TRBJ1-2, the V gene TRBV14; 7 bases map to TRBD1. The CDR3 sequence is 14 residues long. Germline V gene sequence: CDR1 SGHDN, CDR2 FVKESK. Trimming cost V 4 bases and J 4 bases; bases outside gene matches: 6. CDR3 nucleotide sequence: TGTGCCAGCAGCCGACAGGGACAGAGCTATGGCTACACCTTC. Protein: CASSRQGQSYGYTF. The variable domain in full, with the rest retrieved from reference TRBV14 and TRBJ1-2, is EAGVTQFPSHSVIEKGQTVTLRCDPISGHDNLYWYRRVMGKEIKFLLHFVKESKQDESGMPNNRFLAERTGGTYSTLKVQPAELEDSGVYFCASSRQGQSYGYTFGSGTRLTVV.

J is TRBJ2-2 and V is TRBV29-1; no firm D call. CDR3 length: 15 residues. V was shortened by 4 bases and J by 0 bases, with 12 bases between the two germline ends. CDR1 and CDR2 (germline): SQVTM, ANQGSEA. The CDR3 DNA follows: TGCAGCGTTGGTCGAGCTGATTCGAACACCGGGGAGCTGTTTTTT. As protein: CSVGRADSNTGELFF.

The CDR3 nucleotides are TGTGCCAGCAGGGACACAGGGGTTGCGTTCTTC. It is translated as CASRDTGVAFF. The V call is TRBV6-1, the J call TRBJ2-1, with 7 bases lining up with TRBD1. With V trimmed by 6 bases and J by 15 bases, 8 bases remained unmatched. The CDR3 is 11 residues long. Germline loops: CDR1 MNHNS, CDR2 SASEGT.

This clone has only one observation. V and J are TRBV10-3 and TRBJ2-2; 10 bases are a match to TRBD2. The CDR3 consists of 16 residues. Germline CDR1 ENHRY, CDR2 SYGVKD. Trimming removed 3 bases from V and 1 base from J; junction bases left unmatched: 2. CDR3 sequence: CAISDGLAENTGELFF. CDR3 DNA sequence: TGTGCCATCAGTGACGGACTAGCGGAGAACACCGGGGAGCTGTTTTTT.

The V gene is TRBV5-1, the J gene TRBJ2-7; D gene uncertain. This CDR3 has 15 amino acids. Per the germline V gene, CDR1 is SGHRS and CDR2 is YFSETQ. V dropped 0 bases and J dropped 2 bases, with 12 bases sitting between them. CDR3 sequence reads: CASSLGGSAPYEQYF. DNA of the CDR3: TGCGCCAGCAGCTTGGGAGGATCCGCACCCTACGAGCAGTACTTC.

CDR3: CASSLMGAREETQYF. CDR3 bases: TGTGCCAGCAGCTTAATGGGCGCACGGGAAGAGACCCAGTACTTC. The chain combines TRBV7-9 with TRBJ2-5; D is unclear. The CDR3 loop spans 15 amino acids. V was pared by 2 bases and J by 3 bases, with 13 bases between. Per germline, CDR1 SEHNR and CDR2 FQNEAQ (reference sequence).

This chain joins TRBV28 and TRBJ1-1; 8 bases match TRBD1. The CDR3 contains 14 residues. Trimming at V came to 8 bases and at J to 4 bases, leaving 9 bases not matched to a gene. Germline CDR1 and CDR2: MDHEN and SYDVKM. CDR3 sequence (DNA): TGTGCCAGCGGAAAACCCGACAGGGGCACTGAAGCTTTCTTT. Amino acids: CASGKPDRGTEAFF.

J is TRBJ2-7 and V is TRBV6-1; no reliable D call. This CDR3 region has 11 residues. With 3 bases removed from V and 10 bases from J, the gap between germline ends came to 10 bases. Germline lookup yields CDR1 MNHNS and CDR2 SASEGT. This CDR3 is CASSDLDTQYF. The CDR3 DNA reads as TGTGCCAGCAGTGATCTGGATACACAGTACTTC.

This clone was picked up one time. CDR3 loop: CASSALPGPSGNTIYF. The DNA of the CDR3 is TGTGCCAGCAGCGCGCTTCCCGGGCCCTCTGGAAACACCATATATTTT. The J gene is TRBJ1-3, the V gene TRBV9; D remains unclear. Trimming shortened V by 3 bases and J by 0 bases, and 13 bases separated the two germline ends. The CDR3 covers 16 residues. Germline CDR1 SGDLS, CDR2 YYNGEE. The whole variable domain, remainder taken from reference TRBV9 and TRBJ1-3, is DSGVTQTPKHLITATGQRVTLRCSPRSGDLSVYWYQQSLDQGLQFLIQYYNGEERAKGNILERFSAQQFPDLHSELNLSSLELGDSALYFCASSALPGPSGNTIYFGEGSWLTVV.

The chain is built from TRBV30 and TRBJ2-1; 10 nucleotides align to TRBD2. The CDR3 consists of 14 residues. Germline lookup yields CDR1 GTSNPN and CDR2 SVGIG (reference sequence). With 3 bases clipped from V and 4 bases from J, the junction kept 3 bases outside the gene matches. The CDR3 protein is CAWRLTSGYNEQFF. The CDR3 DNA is TGTGCCTGGAGGTTGACTAGCGGGTACAATGAGCAGTTCTTC. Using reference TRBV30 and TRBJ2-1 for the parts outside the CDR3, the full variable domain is SQTIHQWPATLVQPVGSPLSLECTVEGTSNPNLYWYRQAAGRGLQLLFYSVGIGQISSEVPQNLSASRPQDRQFILSSKKLLLSDSGFYLCAWRLTSGYNEQFFGPGTRLTVL.

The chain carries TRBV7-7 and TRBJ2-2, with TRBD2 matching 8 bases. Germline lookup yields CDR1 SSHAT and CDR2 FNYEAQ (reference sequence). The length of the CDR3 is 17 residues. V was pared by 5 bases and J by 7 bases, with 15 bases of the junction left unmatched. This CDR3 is CASSPRPGGPMGGELFF. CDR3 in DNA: TGTGCCAGCAGCCCACGGCCGGGAGGGCCTATGGGCGGGGAGCTGTTTTTT.

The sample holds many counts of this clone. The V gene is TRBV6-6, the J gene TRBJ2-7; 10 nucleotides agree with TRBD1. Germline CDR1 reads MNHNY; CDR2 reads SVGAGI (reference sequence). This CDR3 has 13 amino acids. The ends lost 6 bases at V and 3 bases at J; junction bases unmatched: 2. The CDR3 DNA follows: TGTGCCAGCAGAGGGACAGGGGACTACGAGCAGTACTTC. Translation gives CASRGTGDYEQYF.

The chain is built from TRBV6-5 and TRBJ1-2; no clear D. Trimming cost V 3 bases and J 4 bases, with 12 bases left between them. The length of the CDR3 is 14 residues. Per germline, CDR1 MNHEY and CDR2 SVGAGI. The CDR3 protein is CASSYRETVYGYTF. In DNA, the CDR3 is TGTGCCAGCAGTTATAGGGAGACTGTCTATGGCTACACCTTC.

CDR3 coding DNA: TGTGCCAGCTTCGGGCGGCCTGAAGCTTTCTTT. As protein: CASFGRPEAFF. The chain links TRBV19 to TRBJ1-1; no firm D call. From germline, CDR1 is LNHDA and CDR2 SQIVND (reference sequence). With 9 bases removed from V and 6 bases from J, the gap between germline ends came to 11 bases. CDR3 length: 11 amino acids.

CDR3 nucleotide sequence: TGTGCCAGCAGCCCACGAGGGGGCCGATCCATGAACACTGAAGCTTTCTTT. Its protein product is CASSPRGGRSMNTEAFF. The V call is TRBV4-2, the J call TRBJ1-1; 7 bases align to TRBD1. The CDR3 has 17 residues. Losses at the gene ends were 4 bases for V and 0 bases for J; bases not matched to a gene: 11. The germline CDR1 and CDR2 sequences are LGHNA and YNFKEQ.

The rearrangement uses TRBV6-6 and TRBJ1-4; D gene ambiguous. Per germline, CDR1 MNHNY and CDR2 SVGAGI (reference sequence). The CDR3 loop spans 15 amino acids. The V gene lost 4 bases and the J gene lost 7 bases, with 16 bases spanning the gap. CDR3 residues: CASSSPTKSGEKLFF. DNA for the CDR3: TGTGCCAGCAGTTCCCCGACCAAGTCCGGTGAAAAACTGTTTTTT.